This entry lists 11 T cell receptor beta chains sequenced from one sample in a study of blood T cells in healthy people across ages. PCR was performed a second time for roughly 7 to 12 cycles using a sample-barcoded 5' primer and a J-beta primer mix. TCRdb itself ran the 5' RACE reads through MiXCR, one entry per CDR3 protein. The table shows 650,000 to 950,000 distinct CDR3 sequences, with 40% to 50% occurring only once. Sequencing input: blood. The receptors were sampled from a man aged 55-75 years in good health.

This clonotype was seen only a few times. The V gene is TRBV28, the J gene TRBJ2-7; D is ambiguous. The CDR3 totals 13 residues. Germline V gene lookup returns CDR1 MDHEN and CDR2 SYDVKM. Trimming removed 5 bases at V and 0 bases at J, with 8 bases between. CDR3 sequence: CASSPINSYEQYF. In DNA, the CDR3 is TGTGCCAGCAGTCCGATTAACTCCTACGAGCAGTACTTC. Together with reference TRBV28 and TRBJ2-7, the CDR3 gives the full variable domain: DVKVTQSSRYLVKRTGEKVFLECVQDMDHENMFWYRQDPGLGLRLIYFSYDVKMKEKGDIPEGYSVSREKKERFSLILESASTNQTSMYLCASSPINSYEQYFGPGTRLTVT.

The V and J genes are TRBV28 and TRBJ1-5; TRBD1 is a possible D gene (6 bases). Trimming removed 6 bases at V and 1 base at J, with 13 bases between. The CDR3 is 15 amino acids. Germline values: CDR1 MDHEN, CDR2 SYDVKM. The CDR3 region is CASRPGGASNQPQHF. In nucleotides, the CDR3 is TGTGCCAGCAGGCCGGGGGGGGCGAGCAATCAGCCCCAGCATTTT.

The chain has TRBV20-1 and TRBJ2-6; 8 positions match TRBD1. Germline-derived CDR1 and CDR2 are DFQATT and SNEGSKA (reference sequence). Trimming cost V 6 bases and J 0 bases; bases outside gene matches: 7. The CDR3 is 16 amino acids. The DNA for the CDR3 is TGCAGTGCCAGGCAGGGGGCGGTCTCTGGGGCCAACGTCCTGACTTTC. Protein: CSARQGAVSGANVLTF.

To note about this clonotype: A read error may produce the germline difference seen at one junction end. The V and J genes are TRBV5-5 and TRBJ2-3; tentatively, D is TRBD1 or TRBD2 (5 bases each). The germline V gene encodes CDR1 SGHKS and CDR2 YYEKEE (reference sequence). There are 15 residues in the CDR3. The CDR3 DNA is TGTGCCAGCAGCCTGGGACCCTCTCCCACACATACGCAGTATTTT. This encodes CASSLGPSPTHTQYF.

This clonotype was seen just once. The rearrangement joins TRBV13 to TRBJ1-2; D remains unclear. Trimming left V 4 bases short and J 7 bases short, with 16 bases between. Per the germline V gene, CDR1 is PRHDT and CDR2 is FYEKMQ (reference sequence). The CDR3 has 14 residues. The CDR3 nucleotides are TGTGCCAGCAGCTCAAGTGAAGGGATTCGTGGCTACACCTTC. Its translation: CASSSSEGIRGYTF. Combining the CDR3 with reference TRBV13 and TRBJ1-2 gives the whole variable domain AAGVIQSPRHLIKEKRETATLKCYPIPRHDTVYWYQQGPGQDPQFLISFYEKMQSDKGSIPDRFSAQQFSDYHSELNMSSLELGDSALYFCASSSSEGIRGYTFGSGTRLTVV.

This clonotype has ten or more counts. J is TRBJ2-7 and V is TRBV12-3 or TRBV12-4; 7 nucleotides match TRBD1. This CDR3 region has 14 residues. J was trimmed by 6 bases and V by 2 bases; bases with no gene match: 7. The DNA of the CDR3 is TGTGCCAGCAGTTTACGGGACAGTCGGGTCGAGCAGTACTTC. Translated, it gives CASSLRDSRVEQYF.

This clonotype was counted only a few times. In nucleotides, the CDR3 is TGTGCCAGCAGCCAAAACCAGATAACGACAGGGGGCAGACGAGAGACCCAGTACTTC. This sequence encodes CASSQNQITTGGRRETQYF. The chain couples TRBV13 to TRBJ2-5, with 10 positions matching TRBD1. The germline V gene encodes CDR1 PRHDT and CDR2 FYEKMQ (reference sequence). The CDR3 runs to 19 residues. The V segment lost 5 bases and the J segment 4 bases; nucleotides outside the gene matches: 19.

Concerning this clonotype: A much bigger clone sits one base away, suggesting this may be a read error. The rearrangement joins TRBV5-1 to TRBJ2-1, with D perhaps TRBD1 or TRBD2 (5 bases each). Looked up from germline, CDR1 is SGHRS and CDR2 is YFSETQ. Between the trimmed V and J ends, which lost 4 bases and 10 bases, there was a span of 15 bases. CDR3 length equals 13 residues. In nucleotides, the CDR3 is TGCGCCAGCAGCCACCGGGACCTATACGAGCAGTTCTTC. As protein: CASSHRDLYEQFF.

This clonotype occurred a few times. V and J are TRBV9 and TRBJ2-3; no definite D call. The V end was cut by 3 bases, the J end by 1 base, with 6 bases between. CDR3 length: 13 residues. From germline, CDR1 is SGDLS and CDR2 YYNGEE. The chain's CDR3 is CASSEMGTDTQYF. In DNA, the CDR3 is TGTGCCAGCAGCGAGATGGGCACAGATACGCAGTATTTT.

The chain employs TRBV20-1 and TRBJ1-4; 10 bases line up with TRBD1. The CDR3 runs to 14 residues. Looked up from germline, CDR1 is DFQATT and CDR2 is SNEGSKA (reference sequence). V shed 3 bases and J 5 bases; nucleotides not matched to a gene: 3. CDR3 region: CSASSDRGNEKLFF. The CDR3 DNA is TGCAGTGCTAGTTCGGACAGGGGGAATGAAAAACTGTTTTTT.

The gene calls are TRBV7-2 and TRBJ2-7; the match to TRBD2 covers 10 bases. The J call may not be correct, given that the DNA end is closer to TRBJ2-5. Germline lookup yields CDR1 SGHTA and CDR2 FQGNSA. The CDR3 spans 16 residues. Here the CDR3 reads CASSYSGGKGGETQYF. CDR3 in DNA: TGTGCCAGCAGCTATAGCGGGGGGAAGGGAGGGGAGACCCAGTACTTC.